The TCR beta chain under discussion was sequenced for a study of T cells after yellow fever vaccination. This CDR3 spans 13 amino acids. J lost 5 bases, V lost 7 bases, and 6 bases had no gene match. In germline, CDR1 is LNHDA, CDR2 SQIVND (reference sequence). TCRdb passed the 5' RACE reads through MiXCR, listing each CDR3 protein once. This sample has roughly 150,000 distinct CDR3 sequences, with around 7% found just once. This sequence originates from a young man who received the YFV17D yellow fever vaccine. Sequencing was performed on CD4+ T cells sorted from PBMCs, taken less than 6 days after the first yellow fever vaccination. V gene TRBV19 combines with J gene TRBJ2-3; 7 bases map to TRBD1. CDR3 sequence: CASKGQLIDTQYF. The CDR3 region has the DNA TGTGCCAGTAAGGGACAGCTTATAGATACGCAGTATTTT.